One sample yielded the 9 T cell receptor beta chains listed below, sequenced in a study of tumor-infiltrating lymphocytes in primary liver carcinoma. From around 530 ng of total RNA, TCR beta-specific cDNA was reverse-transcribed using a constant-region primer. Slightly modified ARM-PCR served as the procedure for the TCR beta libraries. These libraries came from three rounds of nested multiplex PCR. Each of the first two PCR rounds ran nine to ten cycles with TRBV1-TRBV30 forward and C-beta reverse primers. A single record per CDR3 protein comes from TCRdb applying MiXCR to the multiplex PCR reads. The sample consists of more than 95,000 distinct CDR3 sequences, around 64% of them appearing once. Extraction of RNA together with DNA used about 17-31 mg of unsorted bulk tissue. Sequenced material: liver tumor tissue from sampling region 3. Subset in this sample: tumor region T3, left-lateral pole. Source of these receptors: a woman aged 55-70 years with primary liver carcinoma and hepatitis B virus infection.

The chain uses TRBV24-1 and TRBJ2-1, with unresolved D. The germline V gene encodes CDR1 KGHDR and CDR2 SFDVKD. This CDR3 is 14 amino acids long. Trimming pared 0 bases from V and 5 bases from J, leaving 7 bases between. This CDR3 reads CATSDLSRDNEQFF. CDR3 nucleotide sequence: TGTGCCACCAGTGATTTGAGTCGGGACAATGAGCAGTTCTTC.

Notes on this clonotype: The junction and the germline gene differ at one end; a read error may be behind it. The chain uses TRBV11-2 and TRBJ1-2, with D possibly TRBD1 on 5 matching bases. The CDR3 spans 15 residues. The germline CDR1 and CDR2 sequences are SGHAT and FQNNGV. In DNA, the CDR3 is TGTGTCAGCAGCCGTACTTCGGAGCAGGGCTATGGCTACACCTTC. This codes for CVSSRTSEQGYGYTF.

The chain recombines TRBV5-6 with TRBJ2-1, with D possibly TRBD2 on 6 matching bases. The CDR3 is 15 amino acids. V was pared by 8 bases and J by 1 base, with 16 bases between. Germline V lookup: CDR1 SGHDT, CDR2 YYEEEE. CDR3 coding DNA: TGTGCCAGAAACTTGGATGGGAGGTCCTACAATGAGCAGTTCTTC. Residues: CARNLDGRSYNEQFF.

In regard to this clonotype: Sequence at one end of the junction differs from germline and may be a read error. CDR3 protein: CASSPAGRADRQYF. The CDR3 DNA reads TGTGCCAGTAGCCCAGCCGGGCGGGCAGATAGGCAGTATTTT. The gene calls are TRBV11-2 and TRBJ2-3, with D perhaps matching TRBD2 (5 bases). The CDR3 is 14 amino acids. Germline CDR1 is SGHAT and CDR2 is FQNNGV.

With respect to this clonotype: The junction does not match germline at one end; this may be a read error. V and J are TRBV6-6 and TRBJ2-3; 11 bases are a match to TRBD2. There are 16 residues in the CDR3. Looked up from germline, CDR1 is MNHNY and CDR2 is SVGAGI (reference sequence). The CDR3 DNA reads TGTGCCATCAGTTCCAAAGGACTAGCGGGTGTGGGTACGCAGTATTTT. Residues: CAISSKGLAGVGTQYF.

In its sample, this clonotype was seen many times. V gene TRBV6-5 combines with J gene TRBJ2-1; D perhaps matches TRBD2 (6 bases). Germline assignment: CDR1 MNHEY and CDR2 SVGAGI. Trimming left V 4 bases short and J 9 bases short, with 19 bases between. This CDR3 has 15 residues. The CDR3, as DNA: TGTGCCAGCAGTTTGGGGGGAGGTGGGTTGGGTGAGCAGTTCTTC. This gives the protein CASSLGGGGLGEQFF.

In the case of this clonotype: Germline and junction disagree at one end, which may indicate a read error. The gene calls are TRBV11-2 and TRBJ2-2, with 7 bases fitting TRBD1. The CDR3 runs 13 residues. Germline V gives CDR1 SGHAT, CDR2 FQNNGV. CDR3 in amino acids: CASGRGNIGELFF. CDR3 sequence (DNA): TGTGCCAGCGGCAGGGGGAACATCGGGGAGCTGTTTTTT. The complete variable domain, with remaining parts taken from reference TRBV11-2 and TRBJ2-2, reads EAGVAQSPRYKIIEKRQSVAFWCNPISGHATLYWYQQILGQGPKLLIQFQNNGVVDDSQLPKDRFSAERLKGVDSTLKIQPAKLEDSAVYLCASGRGNIGELFFGEGSRLTVL.

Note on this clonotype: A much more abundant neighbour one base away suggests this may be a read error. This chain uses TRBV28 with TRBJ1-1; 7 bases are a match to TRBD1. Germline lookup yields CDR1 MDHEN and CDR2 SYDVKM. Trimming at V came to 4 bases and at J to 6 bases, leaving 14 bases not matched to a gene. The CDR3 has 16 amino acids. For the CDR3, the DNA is TGTGCCAGCAGTTCCCCGTTGGGAGGGGGCGCGGCTGAAGCTTTCTTT. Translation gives CASSSPLGGGAAEAFF.

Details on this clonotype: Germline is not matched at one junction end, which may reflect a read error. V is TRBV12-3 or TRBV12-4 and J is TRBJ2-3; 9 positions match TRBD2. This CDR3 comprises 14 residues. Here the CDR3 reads CTSRRLADTDTQYF. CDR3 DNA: TGCACCAGCAGAAGACTAGCGGACACAGATACGCAGTATTTT.